This TCR beta chain was obtained from a study of shared clonotypes between healthy human individuals. The CDR3 contains 16 residues. V lost 4 bases to trimming and J lost 4 bases; unmatched junction nucleotides: 3. The germline V gene encodes CDR1 SGHNT and CDR2 YENEEA. Naive CD8 isolation took CD45RO-negative cells positively selected for CCR7 and excluded terminally differentiated effector memory CD45RA+ cells. The assay was immunoSEQ multiplex PCR, and TCRdb's table has in-frame clones only and misses some. The table lists about 820,000 clones, 80% to 95% of them singletons, with around 24% in the top ten.

The chain has TRBV11-3 and TRBJ2-2; TRBD2 agrees at 13 bases. Sequenced material: naive CD8+ T cells sorted from blood. This TCR came from a young man in good health. CDR3 protein: CASSYRTSGSTGELFF. CDR3 nucleotide sequence: TGTGCCAGCAGCTACAGGACTAGCGGGAGCACCGGGGAGCTGTTTTTT.